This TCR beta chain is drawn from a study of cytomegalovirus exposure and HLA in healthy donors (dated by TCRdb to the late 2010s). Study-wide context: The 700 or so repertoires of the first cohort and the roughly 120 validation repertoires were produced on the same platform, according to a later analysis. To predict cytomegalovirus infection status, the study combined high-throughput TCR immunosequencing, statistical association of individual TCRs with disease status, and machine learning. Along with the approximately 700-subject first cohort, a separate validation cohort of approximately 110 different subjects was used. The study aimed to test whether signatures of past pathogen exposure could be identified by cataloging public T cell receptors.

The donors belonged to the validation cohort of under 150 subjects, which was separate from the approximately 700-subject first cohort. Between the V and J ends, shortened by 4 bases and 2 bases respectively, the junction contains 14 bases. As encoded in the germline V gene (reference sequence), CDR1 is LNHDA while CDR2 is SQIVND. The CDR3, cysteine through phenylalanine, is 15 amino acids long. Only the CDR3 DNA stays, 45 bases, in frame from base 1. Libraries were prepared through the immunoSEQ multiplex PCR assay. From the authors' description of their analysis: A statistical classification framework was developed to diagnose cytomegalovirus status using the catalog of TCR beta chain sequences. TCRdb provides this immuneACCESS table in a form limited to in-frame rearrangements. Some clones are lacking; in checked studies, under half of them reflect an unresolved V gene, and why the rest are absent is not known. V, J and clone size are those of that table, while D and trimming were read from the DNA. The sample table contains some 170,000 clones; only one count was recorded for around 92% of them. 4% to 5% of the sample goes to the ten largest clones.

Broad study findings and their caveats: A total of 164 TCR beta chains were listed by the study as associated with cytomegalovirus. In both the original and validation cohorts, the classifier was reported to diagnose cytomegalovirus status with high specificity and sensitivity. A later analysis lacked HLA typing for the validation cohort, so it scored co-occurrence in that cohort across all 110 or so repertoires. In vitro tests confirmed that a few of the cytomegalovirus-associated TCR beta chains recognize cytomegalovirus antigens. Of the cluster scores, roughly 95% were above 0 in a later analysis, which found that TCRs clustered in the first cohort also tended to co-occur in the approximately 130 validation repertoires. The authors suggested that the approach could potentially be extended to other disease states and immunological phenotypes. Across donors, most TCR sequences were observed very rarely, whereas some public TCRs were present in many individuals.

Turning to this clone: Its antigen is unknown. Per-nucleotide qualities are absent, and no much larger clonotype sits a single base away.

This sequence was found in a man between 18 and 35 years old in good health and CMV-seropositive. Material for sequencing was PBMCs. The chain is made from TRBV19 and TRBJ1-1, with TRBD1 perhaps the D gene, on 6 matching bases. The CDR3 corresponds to CASSTLRGINTEAFF. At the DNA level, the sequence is TGTGCCAGTAGTACCCTCAGGGGTATCAACACTGAAGCTTTCTTT.